This entry lists 2 T cell receptor beta chains sequenced from one sample in a study of STAT3 mutations in large granular lymphocyte leukemia. Study-level findings and limits: At least one immunodominant TCR beta clonotype appeared in every T-cell large granular lymphocyte leukemia patient.

What these receptors recognize is not known. Clones were sequenced by immunoSEQ multiplex PCR, and TCRdb holds only the in-frame ones, with some missing. The sample records about 39,000 clones, 80% to 90% being singletons. Specimen: PBMCs. These receptors were taken from a human donor with T large granular lymphocyte leukemia. Some clones in this sample may be carry-over from other donors' samples.

The chain is built from TRBV10-2 and TRBJ2-2, with a tentative D call TRBD1 (5 bases). The CDR3 totals 14 residues. In germline, CDR1 is WSHSY, CDR2 SAAADI. V was shortened by 10 bases and J by 1 base, with 13 bases between the two germline ends. The CDR3 reads CAIRGQGNTGELFF. Written as DNA, the CDR3 is TGCGCCATCCGAGGCCAGGGGAACACCGGGGAGCTGTTTTTT.

This clone was seen only a few times. J is TRBJ1-2 and V is TRBV5-6; TRBD1 aligns across 8 bases. Germline values: CDR1 SGHDT, CDR2 YYEEEE. There are 15 residues in the CDR3. After removal of 4 bases from V and 8 bases from J, the junction contained 13 bases not matched to a gene. The CDR3 DNA follows: TGTGCCAGCAGCGCGCCAGGGGGCGGGTGGATCGGCTACACCTTC. It is translated as CASSAPGGGWIGYTF.